The next 30 T cell receptor beta chains were all read from a single sample in a study of T cells in Graves' hyperthyroidism and ophthalmopathy. From RNA transcripts, TCR beta CDR3 regions were amplified. HTBI primers were the set used in a first-round RT-PCR of the TCR CDR3. TCRdb re-derived calls from the multiplex PCR reads in MiXCR, one entry per CDR3 protein. The sample has some 400,000 distinct CDR3 sequences; roughly 14% are singletons. The specimen was blood. The receptors shown here come from an older woman with Graves' hyperthyroidism.

This clonotype has a count of ten or more. A much larger clone sits a single nucleotide away, making a read error possible. The J gene is TRBJ2-7, the V gene TRBV2; maybe TRBD2 (5 bases). The CDR3 loop spans 11 amino acids. Germline CDR1 reads SNHLY; CDR2 reads FYNNEI. The CDR3 bases are TGTGCCAGCAGCCGTGCGGGCGAGCAGCACTTC. Amino acid sequence: CASSRAGEQHF. Looking up the rest from reference TRBV2 and TRBJ2-7 gives the full variable domain: EPEVTQTPSHQVTQMGQEVILRCVPISNHLYFYWYRQILGQKVEFLVSFYNNEISEKSEIFDDQFSVERPDGSNFTLKIRSTKLEDSAMYFCASSRAGEQHFGPGTRLTVT.

The table lists this clonotype with many counts. The J gene is TRBJ2-5, the V gene TRBV18, with 8 nucleotides matching TRBD1. This CDR3 has 16 residues. Germline CDR1 is KGHSH and CDR2 is LQKENI. The ends lost 6 bases at V and 2 bases at J; junction bases unmatched: 11. The CDR3 nucleotides read TGTGCCAGCTCGCCCGGACAGGGCCGCCGACAAGAGACCCAGTACTTC. It codes for CASSPGQGRRQETQYF.

In nucleotides, the CDR3 is TGTGCCAGCAGCCAGGCCGGAAGCTATGGCTACACCTTC. This translates into CASSQAGSYGYTF. The V and J genes are TRBV14 and TRBJ1-2; D remains ambiguous. The ends were cut back, 3 bases at V and 4 bases at J, with 9 bases in the middle. CDR3 length: 13 amino acids. Germline V lookup: CDR1 SGHDN, CDR2 FVKESK.

CDR3 in DNA: TGTGCCAGCAGCTCAACGCCGGGACCAAGCTACGAGCAGTACTTC. This sequence encodes CASSSTPGPSYEQYF. The chain joins TRBV5-5 to TRBJ2-7; D might be TRBD1 or TRBD2, each matching 5 bases. The CDR3 has 15 residues. From germline, CDR1 is SGHKS and CDR2 YYEKEE (reference sequence). V lost 3 bases and J 3 bases, leaving 16 bases between the germline ends.

This chain joins TRBV4-1 and TRBJ2-1; tentative D call: TRBD2 (5 bases). Germline V CDR1 and CDR2: MGHRA, YSYEKL. The CDR3 totals 17 residues. Trimming took 4 bases from V and 0 from J, leaving 16 bases between them. The CDR3 reads CASSPEPDSSSYNEQFF. The CDR3 DNA reads TGCGCCAGCAGCCCAGAGCCGGACTCAAGCTCCTACAATGAGCAGTTCTTC.

With regard to this clonotype: A clone one base away is much larger, so this may be a read error. CDR3 in amino acids: CASSTGPQPQHF. CDR3 sequence (DNA): TGTGCCAGCAGTACGGGCCCTCAGCCCCAGCATTTT. The J gene is TRBJ1-5, the V gene TRBV28; no clear D gene. The CDR3 has 12 amino acids. Trimming took off 5 bases at V and 6 bases at J, with 8 bases between the two ends. Germline CDR1 reads MDHEN; CDR2 reads SYDVKM.

This clonotype was recorded at least ten times. The CDR3 loop reads CASSPGIAGDTQYF. The CDR3 DNA is TGTGCCAGCAGCCCCGGGATAGCGGGAGATACGCAGTATTTT. The chain couples TRBV2 to TRBJ2-3, with 7 bases identical to TRBD2. Germline lookup yields CDR1 SNHLY and CDR2 FYNNEI. This CDR3 has 14 residues. V shed 6 bases and J 5 bases; nucleotides not matched to a gene: 8.

The table lists this clonotype with many counts. The J gene is TRBJ1-6, the V gene TRBV6-1; D is undetermined. Germline lookup yields CDR1 MNHNS and CDR2 SASEGT. V lost 6 bases to trimming and J lost 5 bases, with 11 bases between them. The CDR3 is made up of 14 amino acids. The CDR3 DNA sequence: TGTGCCAGCAGCCCACCCGGGAATAATTCACCCCTCCACTTT. It codes for CASSPPGNNSPLHF.

In its sample, this clonotype was seen many times. CDR3: CASTTGSGNEQFF. CDR3 coding DNA: TGTGCCAGCACCACGGGTAGCGGCAATGAGCAGTTCTTC. V usage is TRBV11-3 and J usage is TRBJ2-1; possibly TRBD2 for D (6 bases). Trimming took 7 bases from V and 6 from J, leaving 13 bases between them. Germline V CDR1 and CDR2: SGHNT, YENEEA. The CDR3 has 13 amino acids.

This clonotype has at least ten counts. The chain links TRBV10-3 to TRBJ2-6, with unresolved D. The CDR3 loop spans 18 amino acids. CDR1 and CDR2 (germline): ENHRY, SYGVKD. Trimming left V 2 bases short and J 0 bases short, with 14 bases between. The CDR3 protein is CAISERVSVGSGANVLTF. The CDR3 DNA follows: TGTGCCATCAGTGAGCGGGTATCGGTAGGCTCTGGGGCCAACGTCCTGACTTTC.

This clonotype was counted many times. The V gene is TRBV2, the J gene TRBJ1-3; D call uncertain. Germline CDR1 and CDR2: SNHLY and FYNNEI. Trimming took 0 bases from V and 4 from J, leaving 4 bases between them. The CDR3 is made up of 13 amino acids. In DNA form, the CDR3 reads TGTGCCAGCAGTGAAGCCTGGGGAAACACCATATATTTT. It is translated as CASSEAWGNTIYF.

In its sample, this clonotype was seen many times. The gene calls are TRBV7-3 and TRBJ2-5; 11 bases map to TRBD2. The CDR3 has 15 residues. Germline V gene sequence: CDR1 SGHTA, CDR2 FQGTGA. J lost 4 bases, V lost 2 bases, and 3 bases had no gene match. The CDR3 loop is CASSLVTSGRETQYF. In nucleotides, the CDR3 is TGTGCCAGCAGCTTAGTAACTAGCGGGAGAGAGACCCAGTACTTC.

This clonotype was counted only a few times. This chain uses TRBV9 with TRBJ2-5; 7 bases are shared with TRBD1. CDR3 size: 16 residues. Trimming removed 0 bases from V and 0 bases from J; junction bases left unmatched: 5. The germline V gene encodes CDR1 SGDLS and CDR2 YYNGEE. The CDR3 spells CASSVASGQYQETQYF. Written as DNA, the CDR3 is TGTGCCAGCAGCGTAGCTTCGGGACAGTACCAAGAGACCCAGTACTTC.

This clonotype was observed at least ten times. V usage is TRBV6-6 and J usage is TRBJ2-7; 8 bases line up with TRBD2. Germline loops: CDR1 MNHNY, CDR2 SVGAGI (reference sequence). The CDR3 extends over 16 amino acids. V was pared by 0 bases and J by 0 bases, with 4 bases of the junction left unmatched. CDR3 region: CASSYSDSGASYEQYF. The DNA of the CDR3 is TGTGCCAGCAGTTACTCGGATAGCGGGGCCTCCTACGAGCAGTACTTC.

This clonotype was observed at least ten times. The chain joins TRBV11-1 to TRBJ2-1, with unresolved D. V gave up 4 bases and J gave up 8 bases, with 12 bases separating them. The CDR3 length is 13 residues. Germline CDR1 and CDR2: SGHAT and FQDESV (reference sequence). The CDR3 nucleotides read TGTGCCAGCAGCTATAGTTCCACCGATGAGCAGTTCTTC. Translation gives CASSYSSTDEQFF.

This chain connects TRBV13 to TRBJ2-2; 7 positions match TRBD2. The CDR3 runs to 15 residues. Losses at the gene ends were 5 bases for V and 4 bases for J; bases not matched to a gene: 7. Germline V gives CDR1 PRHDT, CDR2 FYEKMQ (reference sequence). The CDR3 coding sequence is TGTGCCAGCAGCGGCTCGGGGGGAGTCACCGGGGAGCTGTTTTTT. Translating gives CASSGSGGVTGELFF.

J is TRBJ2-2 and V is TRBV24-1, with D hard to call. Germline lookup yields CDR1 KGHDR and CDR2 SFDVKD. The CDR3 length is 11 residues. V lost 9 bases, J lost 2 bases, and 3 bases lay in between. In DNA, the CDR3 is TGTGCCACCGCAAACACCGGGGAGCTGTTTTTT. Amino acid sequence: CATANTGELFF.

The rearrangement uses TRBV5-1 and TRBJ2-5; D possibly corresponds to TRBD1 (5 bases). Trimming removed 3 bases at V and 5 bases at J, with 14 bases between. The CDR3 loop spans 14 amino acids. In germline, CDR1 is SGHRS, CDR2 YFSETQ. The CDR3 spells CASSYRIGSETQYF. The CDR3 region has the DNA TGCGCCAGCAGCTACAGGATAGGATCGGAGACCCAGTACTTC.

This clonotype was observed a few times. A much more abundant neighbour one base away suggests this may be a read error. The chain links TRBV28 to TRBJ2-5, with 10 nucleotides matching TRBD2. This CDR3 contains 14 residues. Germline-derived CDR1 and CDR2 are MDHEN and SYDVKM. The DNA for the CDR3 is TGTGCCAGCGGTTTCGCTAGCGGGAGAGAGACCCAGTACTTC. This codes for CASGFASGRETQYF. The full variable domain, in which reference TRBV28 and TRBJ2-5 provide the parts outside the CDR3, is DVKVTQSSRYLVKRTGEKVFLECVQDMDHENMFWYRQDPGLGLRLIYFSYDVKMKEKGDIPEGYSVSREKKERFSLILESASTNQTSMYLCASGFASGRETQYFGPGTRLLVL.

This clonotype was counted many times. CDR3 sequence: CASSLLWTGAGNQPQHF. CDR3 bases: TGTGCCAGCAGCCTACTCTGGACAGGAGCGGGTAATCAGCCCCAGCATTTT. This sequence joins TRBV7-2 and TRBJ1-5, with 7 bases identical to TRBD1. Looked up from germline, CDR1 is SGHTA and CDR2 is FQGNSA. The CDR3 is made up of 17 amino acids. V shed 5 bases and J 4 bases; nucleotides not matched to a gene: 14.

This clonotype was seen repeatedly, ten times or more. A single base separates this from a much larger clone, so it may be a read error. This rearrangement joins TRBV2 to TRBJ1-1; no clear D gene. V lost 4 bases, J lost 5 bases, and 5 bases lay in between. The CDR3 totals 11 residues. Per the germline V gene, CDR1 is SNHLY and CDR2 is FYNNEI. CDR3 loop: CASSVVTEAFF. DNA of the CDR3: TGTGCCAGCAGTGTGGTTACTGAAGCTTTCTTT.

This clonotype was found many times. The CDR3 nucleotides read TGTGCCAGCAGCCCAGCGGGTCGATTAGAGACCCAGTACTTC. Translated, it gives CASSPAGRLETQYF. The chain uses TRBV3-1 and TRBJ2-5, with D perhaps TRBD2 (6 bases). The length of the CDR3 is 14 residues. With 4 bases removed from V and 4 bases from J, the gap between germline ends came to 13 bases. Germline V gene data show CDR1 as LGHDT and CDR2 as YNNKEL (reference sequence).

This clonotype was counted at least ten times. This chain links TRBV7-3 with TRBJ1-1; D is undetermined. The germline V gene encodes CDR1 SGHTA and CDR2 FQGTGA. The V end was cut by 1 base, the J end by 3 bases, with 6 bases between. CDR3 length: 13 residues. The CDR3 bases are TGTGCCAGCAGCTTAATGGGGTACACTGAAGCTTTCTTT. It encodes CASSLMGYTEAFF.

For the CDR3, the DNA is TGTGCCAGCAGTTCCCGACAGGATCTTAACTATGGCTACACCTTC. It codes for CASSSRQDLNYGYTF. The rearrangement links TRBV27 to TRBJ1-2; the D gene is possibly TRBD1 (6 bases). CDR3 length: 15 amino acids. V was clipped by 4 bases and J by 1 base, with 13 bases between them. Per the germline V gene, CDR1 is MNHEY and CDR2 is SMNVEV (reference sequence).

This clonotype was counted ten times or more. V and J are TRBV6-1 and TRBJ2-1; 7 nucleotides line up with TRBD2. CDR1 MNHNS and CDR2 SASEGT come from the germline V gene. Trimming cost V 5 bases and J 5 bases; bases outside gene matches: 6. The CDR3 sequence is 14 residues long. The chain's CDR3 is CASSYSGADNEQFF. CDR3 DNA: TGTGCCAGCAGTTACAGCGGGGCAGACAATGAGCAGTTCTTC.

In this sample, this clonotype turned up many times. The rearrangement uses TRBV20-1 and TRBJ1-2, with TRBD1 matching 7 bases. This CDR3 is built from 14 residues. Germline CDR1 DFQATT, CDR2 SNEGSKA (reference sequence). V lost 2 bases to trimming and J lost 7 bases; unmatched junction nucleotides: 10. Here the CDR3 reads CSARSYEGAGGYTF. CDR3 DNA sequence: TGCAGTGCTAGAAGTTATGAGGGGGCGGGTGGCTACACCTTC.

The chain couples TRBV11-1 to TRBJ2-1, with D possibly TRBD2 on 5 matching bases. Deletions cut 6 bases from V and 5 bases from J, with 11 bases between. CDR1 and CDR2 from the germline V gene are SGHAT and FQDESV (reference sequence). CDR3 length equals 13 residues. CDR3 sequence (DNA): TGTGCCAGCAGAGGGCTGGGAGACAATGAGCAGTTCTTC. The encoded protein is CASRGLGDNEQFF.

Regarding this clonotype: One base away lies a much larger clone, so this may be a sequencing read error. The chain uses TRBV6-1 and TRBJ2-5, with TRBD2 matching over 14 bases. After removal of 6 bases from V and 9 bases from J, the junction contained 6 bases not matched to a gene. Per germline, CDR1 MNHNS and CDR2 SASEGT. There are 14 residues in the CDR3. The DNA of the CDR3 is TGTGCCAGCAGAGGGACTAGCGGGAGTGGGGCCCAGTACTTC. The encoded protein is CASRGTSGSGAQYF.

This chain connects TRBV19 to TRBJ2-7; TRBD1 matches 9 bases. This CDR3 is 16 amino acids long. From germline, CDR1 is LNHDA and CDR2 SQIVND (reference sequence). V dropped 3 bases and J dropped 5; count of bases not matched to a gene: 11. CDR3 coding DNA: TGTGCCAGTAGTATCTCTTACAGGGGGCGAGCAAACGAGCAGTACTTC. This encodes CASSISYRGRANEQYF. The whole variable domain, remainder taken from reference TRBV19 and TRBJ2-7, is DGGITQSPKYLFRKEGQNVTLSCEQNLNHDAMYWYRQDPGQGLRLIYYSQIVNDFQKGDIAEGYSVSREKKESFPLTVTSAQKNPTAFYLCASSISYRGRANEQYFGPGTRLTVT.

As for this clonotype: A read error may be the cause here, since a much bigger clone is one base away. This chain connects TRBV18 to TRBJ2-7; D may be TRBD1 (6 bases). CDR3 length: 12 residues. Per germline, CDR1 KGHSH and CDR2 LQKENI. V lost 6 bases to trimming and J lost 9 bases, with 15 bases between them. CDR3 residues: CASSNDRQGQYF. The CDR3 DNA follows: TGTGCCAGCTCTAATGACAGGCAAGGGCAGTACTTC.